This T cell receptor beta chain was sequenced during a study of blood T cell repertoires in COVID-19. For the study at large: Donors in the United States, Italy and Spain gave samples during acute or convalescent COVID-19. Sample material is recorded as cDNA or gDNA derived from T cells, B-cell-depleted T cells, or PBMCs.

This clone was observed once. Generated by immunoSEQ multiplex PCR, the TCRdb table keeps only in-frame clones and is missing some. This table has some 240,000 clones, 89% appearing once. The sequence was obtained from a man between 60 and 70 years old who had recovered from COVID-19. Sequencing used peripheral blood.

CDR3 sequence (DNA): TGTGCCAGCTCACCATCAGCGGGGGAGCCGGACACCGGGGAGCTGTTTTTT. This sequence encodes CASSPSAGEPDTGELFF. V is TRBV18 and J is TRBJ2-2; 8 bases are shared with TRBD2. The trim removed 2 bases at V and 3 bases at J, leaving 8 bases unmatched. The CDR3 totals 17 residues. From germline, CDR1 is KGHSH and CDR2 LQKENI.